What follows is one T cell receptor (beta chain) and its context. This entry belongs to a study of Tregs in tolerant kidney transplant recipients. Measured with immunoSEQ multiplex PCR; TCRdb has only the in-frame clones, and not every one. Counted here are some 250,000 clones, more than 65% occurring once; the ten biggest clones make up under 0.65%. V was clipped by 3 bases and J by 4 bases; unmatched bases: 9. The CDR3 runs to 17 residues. Germline CDR1 is SGHRS and CDR2 is YFSETQ. Sequencing was performed on CD4+ T cells from blood. The sequence was collected from a human donor in good health. This sequence joins TRBV5-1 and TRBJ2-7; 14 bases map to TRBD2. Written as DNA, the CDR3 is TGCGCCAGCAGCTATATAGGACTAGCGGGAGGAGAATACGAGCAGTACTTC. Translation: CASSYIGLAGGEYEQYF.